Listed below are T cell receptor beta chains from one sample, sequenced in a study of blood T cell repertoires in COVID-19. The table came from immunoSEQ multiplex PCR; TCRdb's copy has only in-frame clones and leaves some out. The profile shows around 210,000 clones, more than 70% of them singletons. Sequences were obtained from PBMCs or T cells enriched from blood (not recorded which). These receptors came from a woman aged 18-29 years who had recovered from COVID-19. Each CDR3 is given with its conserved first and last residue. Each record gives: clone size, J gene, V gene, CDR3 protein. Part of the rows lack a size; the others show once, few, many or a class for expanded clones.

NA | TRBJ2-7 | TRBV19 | CASSIASAATYEQYF
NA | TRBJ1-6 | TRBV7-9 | CASSLGRRDWDNSPLHF
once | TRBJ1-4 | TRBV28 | CASSPTPSNEKLFF
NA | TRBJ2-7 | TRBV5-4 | CASSREPPYEQYF
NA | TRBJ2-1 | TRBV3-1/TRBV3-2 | CASSRISGGPRNEQFF
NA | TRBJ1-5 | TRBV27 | CASSPRQWTGQRDNQPQHF
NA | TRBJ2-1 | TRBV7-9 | CASRPDSDEQFF
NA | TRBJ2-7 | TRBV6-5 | CASSYRDKPYEQYF
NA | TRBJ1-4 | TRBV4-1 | CASSQVGANEKLFF
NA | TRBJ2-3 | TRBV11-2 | CASSLATSGGASDTQYF
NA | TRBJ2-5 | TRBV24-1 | CATSQETQYF
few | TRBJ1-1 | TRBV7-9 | CASSPTTVTEAFF
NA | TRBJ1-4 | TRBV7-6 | CASSSTGTGHEKLFF
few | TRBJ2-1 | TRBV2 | CASSVLGQGAYNEQFF
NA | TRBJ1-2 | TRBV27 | CASRGTGDYGYTF
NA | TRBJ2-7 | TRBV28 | CASSLTGRGLSEQYF